A single sample is the source of the 20 T cell receptor beta chains below, sequenced in a study of cytomegalovirus exposure and HLA in healthy donors. The PCR ran on 60 Vbeta and 13 Jbeta primers. The protocol was immunoSEQ multiplex PCR, while the TCRdb copy is restricted to in-frame clones and leaves out a portion. The sample includes 70,000 or so clones. Sample: PBMCs. The receptors shown here come from a man aged 35-49 years in good health and CMV-seronegative.

Here the CDR3 reads CASSLASVLNTEAFF. The CDR3 DNA reads as TGTGCCAGCAGCTTAGCGAGTGTCCTGAACACTGAAGCTTTCTTT. The chain has TRBV7-2 and TRBJ1-1, with D unresolved. V was cut by 0 bases and J by 0 bases, with 8 bases left in between. Germline V lookup: CDR1 SGHTA, CDR2 FQGNSA. The CDR3 has 15 amino acids.

The chain has TRBV5-1 and TRBJ2-7, with D perhaps TRBD2 (6 bases). Germline assignment: CDR1 SGHRS and CDR2 YFSETQ. The V and J ends lost 3 bases and 6 bases respectively, with 13 bases between them. This CDR3 region has 13 residues. The CDR3 bases are TGCGCCAGCAGCTCAGGAGGGTGGGGCGAGCAGTACTTC. It translates to CASSSGGWGEQYF.

The J gene is TRBJ2-7, the V gene TRBV7-8; TRBD1 agrees at 9 bases. This CDR3 has 14 amino acids. V lost 5 bases to trimming and J lost 1 base; unmatched junction nucleotides: 3. Germline CDR1 and CDR2: SGHVS and FQNEAQ. The CDR3 here is CASSPGTGSYEQYF. The CDR3 region has the DNA TGTGCCAGCAGCCCCGGGACAGGGTCCTACGAGCAGTACTTC.

The V call is TRBV4-2, the J call TRBJ2-5; D uncertain. CDR3 size: 15 residues. The V gene's germline CDR1 is LGHNA and CDR2 YNFKEQ. Between the trimmed V and J ends, which lost 4 bases and 1 base, there was a span of 13 bases. CDR3 sequence (DNA): TGTGCCAGCAGCCGATCGAGTGGCGGCCAAGAGACCCAGTACTTC. It encodes CASSRSSGGQETQYF.

Concerning this clone itself: Mismatch with germline at one junction end may stem from a read error. The chain carries TRBV15 and TRBJ1-4; 7 nucleotides align to TRBD1. The CDR3 is made up of 12 amino acids. Germline V CDR1 and CDR2: LNHNV, YYDKDF (reference sequence). In DNA form, the CDR3 reads TGTGCCACCAGCAGAGATTCCGGACAGGTGCATTTT. Translation gives CATSRDSGQVHF.

This rearrangement joins TRBV23-1 to TRBJ2-2, with 7 bases identical to TRBD1. TRBV23-1 is designated an ORF whose function remains uncertain. V gave up 6 bases and J gave up 1 base; unmatched junction bases: 8. The CDR3 covers 16 residues. CDR3 in DNA: TGCGCCAGCAGCCGCCCCCGGACAGGGAACACCGGGGAGCTGTTTTTT. It encodes CASSRPRTGNTGELFF.

The chain employs TRBV9 and TRBJ1-1; D perhaps matches TRBD1 (6 bases). Trimming cost V 3 bases and J 11 bases, with 29 bases left between them. The CDR3 contains 17 residues. CDR1 and CDR2 (germline): SGDLS, YYNGEE. CDR3 region: CASSAGGVPDSSRGAFF. The CDR3 DNA reads TGTGCCAGCAGCGCGGGGGGGGTTCCCGACAGCTCTAGGGGGGCTTTCTTT.

The V gene is TRBV5-6, the J gene TRBJ1-2; 7 positions match TRBD1. Per germline, CDR1 SGHDT and CDR2 YYEEEE. The CDR3 runs to 16 residues. V lost 0 bases and J lost 4; bases outside the gene matches: 9. The CDR3 sequence is CASSLGPPGQLYGYTF. The CDR3 bases are TGTGCCAGCAGCTTGGGTCCTCCGGGACAGCTCTATGGCTACACCTTC. The complete variable domain, with remaining parts taken from reference TRBV5-6 and TRBJ1-2, reads DAGVTQSPTHLIKTRGQQVTLRCSPKSGHDTVSWYQQALGQGPQFIFQYYEEEERQRGNFPDRFSGHQFPNYSSELNVNALLLGDSALYLCASSLGPPGQLYGYTFGSGTRLTVV.

V usage is TRBV7-2 and J usage is TRBJ1-2, with unresolved D. V lost 4 bases and J 0 bases, leaving 12 bases between the germline ends. The CDR3 is 15 residues long. Germline CDR1 SGHTA, CDR2 FQGNSA. CDR3 region: CASSSPGSPNYGYTF. The CDR3 DNA is TGTGCCAGCAGCTCACCGGGGAGTCCTAACTATGGCTACACCTTC.

This chain joins TRBV28 and TRBJ1-1, with TRBD1 as a possible D gene (6 bases). The V end was cut by 9 bases, the J end by 0 bases, with 11 bases between. The germline gives CDR1 MDHEN, CDR2 SYDVKM. The CDR3 covers 13 residues. The CDR3 region is CASFDRMNTEAFF. CDR3 in DNA: TGTGCCAGTTTCGACAGGATGAACACTGAAGCTTTCTTT.

The V gene is TRBV27, the J gene TRBJ1-5; a possible D gene is TRBD1 (5 bases). The CDR3 length is 15 residues. V lost 5 bases and J lost 2, with 13 bases in between. From germline, CDR1 is MNHEY and CDR2 SMNVEV (reference sequence). The DNA for the CDR3 is TGTGCCAGCAGTGCCCGATGGGGGGGCAATCAGCCCCAGCATTTT. Protein: CASSARWGGNQPQHF.

The chain couples TRBV28 to TRBJ1-2; D gene unclear. Germline V CDR1 and CDR2: MDHEN, SYDVKM. The CDR3 is made up of 12 amino acids. V was trimmed by 8 bases and J by 4 bases, leaving 11 bases between them. The CDR3 loop reads CASLTPAYGYTF. The CDR3 nucleotides are TGTGCCAGCCTTACTCCCGCCTATGGCTACACCTTC.

A note on this clone: The junction shows a germline mismatch at one end, possibly a read error. J is TRBJ2-1 and V is TRBV7-7; D ambiguous. The germline V gene has CDR1 SSHAT and CDR2 FNYEAQ (reference sequence). The CDR3 runs to 13 residues. CDR3 region: CASSLRLEAEQFF. As DNA, the CDR3 is TGTGCTAGCAGCCTACGACTCGAAGCCGAGCAGTTCTTC.

The chain carries TRBV6-5 and TRBJ2-4, with 8 bases matching TRBD1. With V trimmed by 2 bases and J by 9 bases, 3 bases remained unmatched. The CDR3 loop spans 13 amino acids. Germline assignment: CDR1 MNHEY and CDR2 SVGAGI. CDR3 loop: CASSYGQGGIQYF. The CDR3 coding sequence is TGTGCCAGCAGTTACGGACAGGGTGGCATTCAGTACTTC.

The J gene is TRBJ1-2, the V gene TRBV2; 8 positions match TRBD1. The CDR3 spans 11 residues. The J segment lost 14 bases and the V segment lost 6 bases, leaving 8 bases of the junction unmatched. CDR1 is SNHLY, CDR2 FYNNEI, per germline. The CDR3 spells CASSVATGDTF. CDR3 nucleotides: TGTGCCAGCAGCGTAGCGACAGGGGATACCTTC.

The chain recombines TRBV20-1 with TRBJ2-1; the D gene is possibly TRBD1 (5 bases). The CDR3 length is 11 residues. Germline values: CDR1 DFQATT, CDR2 SNEGSKA (reference sequence). V shed 3 bases and J shed 8 bases, with 8 bases lying between them. The CDR3 here is CSARPGYEQFF. The CDR3 DNA reads as TGCAGTGCTAGGCCAGGGTATGAGCAGTTCTTC.

The rearrangement joins TRBV7-2 to TRBJ2-2, with D tentatively TRBD1 (7 bases). This CDR3 has 15 amino acids. V was shortened by 5 bases and J by 8 bases, with 18 bases between the two germline ends. Germline CDR1 reads SGHTA; CDR2 reads FQGNSA. Here the CDR3 DNA reads TGTGCCAGCAGCACGCAGCCCGCGGGACAGGGGGAGCTGTTTTTT. Protein: CASSTQPAGQGELFF.

The chain employs TRBV5-4 and TRBJ2-1; TRBD2 agrees at 7 bases. The length of the CDR3 is 16 residues. Germline V gives CDR1 SGHNT, CDR2 YYREEE (reference sequence). Trimming at V came to 1 base and at J to 7 bases, leaving 11 bases not matched to a gene. The CDR3 DNA reads TGTGCCAGCAGCTTGATGACTAGCAGGGTTTTGAATGAGCAGTTCTTC. Its protein is CASSLMTSRVLNEQFF. Variable domain in full (rest from reference TRBV5-4 and TRBJ2-1): ETGVTQSPTHLIKTRGQQVTLRCSSQSGHNTVSWYQQALGQGPQFIFQYYREEENGRGNFPPRFSGLQFPNYSSELNVNALELDDSALYLCASSLMTSRVLNEQFFGPGTRLTVL.

V and J are TRBV4-1 and TRBJ2-7; TRBD1 agrees at 8 bases. Germline V CDR1 and CDR2: MGHRA, YSYEKL. The CDR3 length is 15 residues. With 4 bases clipped from V and 2 bases from J, the junction kept 7 bases outside the gene matches. The CDR3 region is CASSPLATGAYEQYF. The CDR3 bases are TGCGCCAGCAGCCCCCTCGCGACAGGGGCCTACGAGCAGTACTTC.

CDR3 residues: CASSLGGQEAFF. CDR3 bases: TGTGCCAGCAGCTTAGGAGGTCAGGAAGCTTTCTTT. The V and J genes are TRBV11-2 and TRBJ1-1; D not certain. This CDR3 is 12 amino acids long. Trimming pared 1 base from V and 8 bases from J, leaving 8 bases between. In germline, CDR1 is SGHAT, CDR2 FQNNGV.